One sample yielded the 8 T cell receptor beta chains listed below, sequenced in a study of spatial heterogeneity in lung cancer. MiXCR, run by TCRdb on the 5' RACE reads, gives a single entry per CDR3 protein. Here the sample spans 6,900 or so distinct CDR3 sequences, 3% to 4.5% being singletons. Time point defined: sample taken at primary tumor resection. Sequencing was performed on whole RNA extracted from tumor and nontumor lung tissue, or from frozen PBMC, and the material was left unsorted. The sequencing used normal lung tissue next to the tumor, collected at surgery. Receptors were obtained from a female donor with early-stage non-small cell lung cancer.

In its sample, this clonotype is medium-sized. This beta chain slipped into a library made for alpha chains as a stray read, so its size is not meaningful. The chain employs TRBV24-1 and TRBJ2-6, with D hard to call. Trimming stripped 12 bases from V and 4 bases from J, with 18 bases between. The CDR3 totals 15 residues. The germline V gene encodes CDR1 KGHDR and CDR2 SFDVKD. As DNA, the CDR3 is TGTGCCGCCTGCCCCTGGGCGCGAGGGGCCAACGTCCTGACTTTC. Protein product: CAACPWARGANVLTF.

This clonotype showed up many times. Because this beta chain is a stray read in a library intended to capture alpha chains, its abundance should not be given much weight. The rearrangement uses TRBV7-6 and TRBJ2-5; a possible D gene is TRBD2 (5 bases). Trimming stripped 5 bases from V and 5 bases from J, with 12 bases between. This CDR3 spans 13 amino acids. Germline lookup yields CDR1 SGHVS and CDR2 FNYEAQ. The CDR3 coding sequence is TGTGCCAGCAGCCCGGGAAATCAGGAGACCCAGTACTTC. As protein: CASSPGNQETQYF.

This clonotype is labeled medium-sized. This beta chain lies outside the target of a library built for alpha chains; its clone size means little. V and J are TRBV15 and TRBJ2-5, with D uncertain. Trimming cost V 0 bases and J 5 bases, with 7 bases left between them. From germline, CDR1 is LNHNV and CDR2 YYDKDF (reference sequence). The CDR3 is made up of 13 amino acids. Written as DNA, the CDR3 is TGTGCCACCAGCAGAGATCGCCAGGAGACCCAGTACTTC. It yields the protein CATSRDRQETQYF.

This clonotype is classed as medium-sized. Because this beta chain is a stray read in a library intended to capture alpha chains, its abundance should not be given much weight. The chain recombines TRBV5-6 with TRBJ2-1; D is unresolved. V was trimmed by 6 bases and J by 10 bases, leaving 11 bases between them. The CDR3 extends over 11 amino acids. Looked up from germline, CDR1 is SGHDT and CDR2 is YYEEEE. In nucleotides, the CDR3 is TGTGCCAGCACCAGTCTCCGAGAGCAGTTCTTC. The encoded protein is CASTSLREQFF.

This clonotype is deemed medium-sized (0.01 to 0.1%). In a library made to pick up alpha chains, this beta chain is a stray read with a size that means little. The chain links TRBV9 to TRBJ2-3, with D perhaps assigned TRBD1 or TRBD2 (6 bases each). V was shortened by 0 bases and J by 4 bases, with 12 bases between the two germline ends. In germline, CDR1 is SGDLS, CDR2 YYNGEE. The length of the CDR3 is 15 residues. CDR3 sequence reads: CASSVGGARADTQYF. The CDR3, as DNA: TGTGCCAGCAGCGTAGGGGGGGCCAGGGCAGATACGCAGTATTTT.

Within the sample, this clonotype is medium-sized. This beta chain is a stray read from a library made for alpha chains; its abundance is not meaningful. The V and J genes are TRBV7-2 and TRBJ1-2, with TRBD1 matching 10 bases. The junction had 7 bases not matched to a gene; V was cut back by 5 bases and J by 7 bases. Germline lookup yields CDR1 SGHTA and CDR2 FQGNSA. The length of the CDR3 is 14 residues. In DNA, the CDR3 is TGTGCCAGCAGCCTGGGACAGGGGCCCCCTGGCTACACCTTC. Translated: CASSLGQGPPGYTF.

By share, this clonotype ranks as medium-sized (0.01 to 0.1%). Since it is a stray read in a library aimed at alpha chains, this beta chain has a size that is not meaningful. The chain has TRBV30 and TRBJ1-1, with D unclear. This CDR3 spans 15 amino acids. V was clipped by 3 bases and J by 6 bases, with 20 bases between them. Germline V gene sequence: CDR1 GTSNPN, CDR2 SVGIG (reference sequence). DNA for the CDR3: TGTGCCTGGAGAGAAGGGTCTACCGGGGAGGCTGAAGCTTTCTTT. Its protein is CAWREGSTGEAEAFF.

This clonotype was detected many times. This beta chain is a stray sequence in a library constructed for alpha chains; its clone size is not meaningful. The genes are TRBV20-1 and TRBJ1-1; TRBD1 might be the D (5 bases). Trimming left V 6 bases short and J 1 base short, with 15 bases between. This CDR3 comprises 14 residues. Germline lookup yields CDR1 DFQATT and CDR2 SNEGSKA (reference sequence). The CDR3 bases are TGCAGTGCCAGTCGTGGGGCCTCGAACACTGAAGCTTTCTTT. It encodes CSASRGASNTEAFF.